This TCR beta chain was sequenced in a study of blood T cell repertoires in COVID-19. For the study at large: T cells, B-cell-depleted T cells, or PBMCs supplied cDNA or gDNA.

Seattle's enrolled individuals joined amid active infection and were then monitored longitudinally. Original processing methods: Amplified reference gene primers provided the basis for estimating nucleated cell counts. Generated by immunoSEQ multiplex PCR, the TCRdb table keeps only in-frame clones and is missing some. That table supplies the V and J calls and clone size; D and trimming were determined from the DNA. The table shows around 150,000 clones, with about 80% occurring only once. The germline CDR1 and CDR2 sequences are LNHDA and SQIVND (reference sequence). CDR3 length: 16 residues. Trimming stripped 5 bases from V and 3 bases from J, with 17 bases between.

The sequence derives from a woman between 35 and 50 years old with COVID-19, enrolled during active disease. The J gene is TRBJ2-4, the V gene TRBV19; perhaps TRBD1 as D (6 bases). The sequencing sample was made of peripheral blood. CDR3 in amino acids: CASSEQGSNIKNIQYF. As DNA, the CDR3 is TGTGCCAGTAGTGAACAGGGCTCAAACATCAAAAACATTCAGTACTTC.